The rows below give T cell receptor beta chains drawn from one sample of a study of blood T cell repertoires in COVID-19. Measured with immunoSEQ multiplex PCR; TCRdb has only the in-frame clones, and not every one. The table records under 110,000 clones, over 80% of them present only once. The sequenced material came from peripheral blood. These receptors were collected from a man in his fifties or sixties with acute or convalescent COVID-19. Both conserved end residues are part of each CDR3. D genes are given only for firm matches.

CASVNRDSNQPQHF,TRBV19,14,TRBJ1-5,-
CASSSGDSRAEAFF,TRBV5-1,14,TRBJ1-1,TRBD1
CASSWGRLSGNEQFF,TRBV5-1,15,TRBJ2-1,-
CASSIPTREGGYTF,TRBV19,14,TRBJ1-2,-
CAWSVKGGLNTEAFF,TRBV30,15,TRBJ1-1,TRBD1
CASSSTGDEQYF,TRBV7-9,12,TRBJ2-7,TRBD1
CAISEDTVNTEAFF,TRBV10-3,14,TRBJ1-1,-
CASAEDSNQPQHF,TRBV5-1,13,TRBJ1-5,-
CASSSMDSYGYTF,TRBV19,13,TRBJ1-2,-
CASSSGNQPQHF,TRBV6-2/TRBV6-3,12,TRBJ1-5,-
CASSPTPGLAGMGNEQFF,TRBV5-1,18,TRBJ2-1,TRBD2
CASSLEAGGYTEAFF,TRBV7-9,15,TRBJ1-1,TRBD1
CASSGTPNRGNEQFF,TRBV7-2,15,TRBJ2-1,TRBD1
CASSVVPGGSNEQFF,TRBV9,15,TRBJ2-1,-
CASRKGQGDTEAFF,TRBV5-1,14,TRBJ1-1,TRBD1
CASSKEAGGVTDTQYF,TRBV21-1,16,TRBJ2-3,-
CASSSELGQAIANYGYTF,TRBV5-1,18,TRBJ1-2,TRBD1
CASSFGRSQETQYF,TRBV7-2,14,TRBJ2-5,-
CATSDSPGAAKNIQYF,TRBV24-1,16,TRBJ2-4,-
CASSSQGYRGYTF,TRBV7-9,13,TRBJ1-2,-
CASSGTADTQYF,TRBV3-1/TRBV3-2,12,TRBJ2-3,-
CASSLAGGRVYTDTQYF,TRBV7-9,17,TRBJ2-3,TRBD2
CASSAPGQPNTEAFF,TRBV19,15,TRBJ1-1,-